The rows below give T cell receptor beta chains drawn from one sample of a study of cytomegalovirus exposure and HLA in healthy donors. Measured with immunoSEQ multiplex PCR; TCRdb has only the in-frame clones, and not every one. The sample lists more than 110,000 clones, approximately 84% occurring once. The specimen sequenced was PBMCs. The receptors were gathered from a man aged 30-40 years in good health and CMV-seropositive. The CDR3 runs from the conserved cysteine through the conserved F or W. The D gene is left open where the match is weak. Clone size appears in some rows only: once, few, many, or a class for an expanded clone.

clone size	D gene	V gene	CDR3 length	J gene	CDR3 protein	CDR3 DNA
few	TRBD2	TRBV5-5	15	TRBJ2-7	CASSVGTSGTYEQYF	TGTGCCAGCAGCGTCGGGACTAGCGGTACCTACGAGCAGTACTTC
few	-	TRBV7-6	15	TRBJ1-1	CASSFNPGLNTEAFF	TGTGCCAGCAGCTTTAACCCGGGTTTGAACACTGAAGCTTTCTTT
-	-	TRBV19	14	TRBJ1-6	CASSEVGGGSPLHF	TGTGCCAGTAGCGAGGTCGGTGGAGGATCACCCCTCCACTTT
-	TRBD1	TRBV7-8	15	TRBJ1-2	CASSPSGQGNYGYTF	TGTGCCAGCAGCCCGTCGGGACAGGGAAACTATGGCTACACCTTC
few	-	TRBV28	11	TRBJ1-1	CASSSYTEAFF	TGTGCCAGCAGTTCTTACACTGAAGCTTTCTTT
-	TRBD2	TRBV5-1	15	TRBJ2-7	CASSSLAGDSYEQYF	TGCGCCAGCAGCTCATTAGCGGGCGACTCCTACGAGCAGTACTTC
-	-	TRBV4-1	13	TRBJ1-2	CASSPRGGYGYTF	TGCGCCAGCAGCCCGAGGGGGGGCTATGGCTACACCTTC
-	-	TRBV19	10	TRBJ1-2	CASMGEAYTF	TGTGCCAGTATGGGGGAGGCCTACACCTTC
-	TRBD2	TRBV7-9	17	TRBJ2-1	CSSSLSSGGAGVDEQFF	TGTTCCAGCAGCTTATCCAGCGGGGGGGCTGGAGTCGATGAGCAGTTCTTC
-	-	TRBV19	13	TRBJ1-1	CASSIAGSSEAFF	TGTGCCAGTAGTATAGCGGGGAGTTCGGAAGCTTTCTTT
few	TRBD2	TRBV18	15	TRBJ2-4	CASSPKLAGDDIQYF	TGTGCCAGCTCACCTAAACTAGCGGGAGATGACATTCAGTACTTC
-	-	TRBV2	13	TRBJ2-5	CASSGLPGETQYF	TGTGCCAGCAGTGGTCTGCCCGGGGAGACCCAGTACTTC
-	-	TRBV27	14	TRBJ1-2	CASSREEREGGYTF	TGTGCCAGCAGTCGGGAAGAACGAGAGGGAGGCTACACCTTC
-	-	TRBV4-1	16	TRBJ1-5	CASSQGHRDMGQPQHF	TGCGCCAGCAGCCAGGGGCACAGGGACATGGGGCAGCCCCAGCATTTT
-	TRBD2	TRBV14	15	TRBJ2-7	CASSPTSGVAYEQYF	TGTGCCAGCAGCCCGACTAGCGGGGTAGCCTACGAGCAGTACTTC
-	TRBD1	TRBV28	16	TRBJ1-4	CASRSPEGATNEKLFF	TGTGCCAGCAGAAGCCCGGAGGGGGCGACTAATGAAAAACTGTTTTTT
-	-	TRBV15	14	TRBJ1-1	CATNRGVMNTEAFF	TGTGCCACCAATCGGGGGGTAATGAACACTGAAGCTTTCTTT
-	TRBD1	TRBV6-1	15	TRBJ1-1	CASSVGLQGATEAFF	TGTGCCAGCAGTGTCGGGCTTCAGGGGGCCACTGAAGCTTTCTTT